The entry that follows covers one T cell receptor (beta chain) sequence. This clone was observed a few times. It lacks a known antigen. No base-level quality is on record; no much larger clone is a single base apart. The trial excluded patients who had a history of autoimmune disease or who were on systemic immunosuppression. Peripheral blood for TCR sequencing was collected from all dose cohorts at baseline, on cycle 4 day 1, and on cycle 7 day 1. Samples came from an open-label, multicenter, first-in-human phase I dose-escalation trial of ivuxolimab. Adults with locally advanced or metastatic head and neck squamous cell, hepatocellular, melanoma or renal cell carcinoma were enrolled in the trial. Before TCR sequencing, CD4+ and CD8+ T cells were separately sorted from peripheral blood. V loses 0 bases of germline sequence and J loses 1 base, and the interval between the two ends is 9 bases. Taken from cysteine to phenylalanine, the CDR3 has 15 residues. The CDR3 DNA has 45 bases and is translated from base 1. CDR1 is given as SGHAT and CDR2 as FQNNGV, both from the germline V gene.

This sample was included in a study of OX40 agonist ivuxolimab in advanced cancers. About the study as a whole: Ivuxolimab, which targeted the costimulatory receptor OX40 (CD134), was an agonistic, fully human IgG2 monoclonal antibody. Intravenous ivuxolimab was administered to patients every 2 weeks at six dose levels: 0.01, 0.1, 0.3, 1.5, 3 and 10 mg/kg. Among the approximately 50 dose-escalation patients, about 19 had hepatocellular carcinoma, 15 or so melanoma, 9 renal cell carcinoma and 9 head and neck cancer. In the dose-escalation cohort, 82.7% of patients were male, and the mean age was around 60 years with a range of roughly 20 to 79. Patients were allowed to have had prior anti-PD-1, anti-PD-L1 or anti-CTLA-4 therapy, and approximately 43% of the dose-escalation patients had previously received checkpoint inhibitors. Three dose-escalation patients achieved partial responses, one with hepatocellular carcinoma and two with cutaneous melanoma. The point of sequencing TCRbeta in the periphery was to test whether ivuxolimab changed TCR sequence diversity and drove clonal T-cell expansion. The paper reports the monotherapy dose-escalation portion (N ≈ 50 patients) of the phase I ivuxolimab trial. Findings and caveats that apply to the study as a whole: The antigen specificity of the peripheral T cells that underwent clonal expansion was not determined. After ivuxolimab, expanded clones were on average more numerous among CD8+ T cells than among CD4+ T cells. In the 0.1-3.0 mg/kg groups, partial responders were among the patients with the lowest normalized peripheral clonal expansion, particularly in CD8+ T cells. Clonal expansion of both CD4+ and CD8+ blood T cells was observed from baseline to week 6 at doses 0.1 to 3.0 mg/kg. Low levels of normalized T-cell clonal expansion were also seen in some patients who did not respond.

Genomic DNA was extracted from sorted cells for sequencing of the TCRbeta CDR3 region. TCRbeta CDR3 regions were sequenced using the immunoSEQ Assay. TCRdb retrieved this table from immuneACCESS and kept in-frame rearrangements only. Not all clones are present; in checked studies, unresolved V genes account for under half, and no reason is known for the remainder. The sample contains some 40,000 clones, around 81% of them found a single time. Together, the top ten hold under 40% of the sample. The rearrangement joined TRBV11-2 to TRBJ1-2, and possibly TRBD1, on 5 matching bases. Source: CD4+ or CD8+ T cells sorted from blood, taken in a trial of the OX40 agonist ivuxolimab. The receptor's source is an adult with an advanced solid tumor such as melanoma, head and neck, liver or kidney cancer. The CDR3 has the sequence CASSLEGVYNYGYTF. In nucleotide form, the sequence is TGTGCCAGCAGCTTAGAGGGGGTGTATAACTATGGCTACACCTTC.